Listed here are 27 T cell receptor beta chains from one sample, sequenced in a study of OX40 agonist ivuxolimab in advanced cancers. Library preparation used the immunoSEQ multiplex PCR assay. TCRdb stores this immuneACCESS table with in-frame sequences only. Part of the clones is absent; in the studies checked, under half of the shortfall reflects unresolved V genes, and no reason is known for the rest. The sample records some 66,000 clones, about three quarters of which are singletons. Together, the top ten hold 1.6% of the sample. Sample: CD4+ or CD8+ T cells sorted from blood, taken in a trial of the OX40 agonist ivuxolimab. Receptors were obtained from an adult with an advanced solid tumor such as melanoma, head and neck, liver or kidney cancer.

The chain couples TRBV11-3 to TRBJ2-7, with 9 bases lining up with TRBD1. The junction had 11 bases not matched to a gene; V was cut back by 5 bases and J by 3 bases. CDR1 is SGHNT, CDR2 YENEEA, per germline. This CDR3 is built from 16 residues. The CDR3 loop is CASSADGTGTFYEQYF. CDR3 sequence (DNA): TGTGCCAGCAGCGCCGACGGGACAGGGACTTTCTACGAGCAGTACTTC.

The genes are TRBV30 and TRBJ2-1, with a weak D call TRBD2 (6 bases). Per the germline V gene, CDR1 is GTSNPN and CDR2 is SVGIG (reference sequence). V gave up 3 bases and J gave up 7 bases, with 10 bases separating them. This CDR3 comprises 12 residues. CDR3 in DNA: TGTGCCTGGAGGGCTAGCGAGAATGAGCAGTTCTTC. This codes for CAWRASENEQFF.

The chain has TRBV29-1 and TRBJ2-7; D is unclear. CDR1 and CDR2 from the germline V gene are SQVTM and ANQGSEA. This CDR3 has 11 residues. Trimming pared 4 bases from V and 4 bases from J, leaving 8 bases between. CDR3 bases: TGCAGCGTTGTTAGGAATTACGAGCAGTACTTC. It yields the protein CSVVRNYEQYF.

The rearrangement uses TRBV30 and TRBJ1-1, with D possibly TRBD1 on 5 matching bases. V gave up 2 bases and J gave up 0 bases, with 13 bases separating them. The CDR3 extends over 15 amino acids. CDR1 is GTSNPN, CDR2 SVGIG, per germline (reference sequence). This CDR3 reads CAWSRAGYMNTEAFF. The CDR3, as DNA: TGTGCCTGGAGTAGGGCAGGGTACATGAACACTGAAGCTTTCTTT.

This chain joins TRBV6-1 and TRBJ2-7, with D unresolved. V was clipped by 6 bases and J by 0 bases, with 9 bases between them. Germline V gene sequence: CDR1 MNHNS, CDR2 SASEGT. The CDR3 is made up of 13 amino acids. The CDR3 sequence: CASRTGTSYEQYF. DNA of the CDR3: TGTGCCAGCAGGACCGGAACCTCCTACGAGCAGTACTTC.

This clone has a single count. J is TRBJ2-2 and V is TRBV2, with D possibly TRBD2 on 7 matching bases. Trimming left V 2 bases short and J 7 bases short, with 17 bases between. This CDR3 comprises 16 residues. Germline V CDR1 and CDR2: SNHLY, FYNNEI. The CDR3 is CASSEQGRGLSGELFF. In DNA form, the CDR3 reads TGTGCCAGCAGTGAACAGGGGAGGGGCCTTAGCGGGGAGCTGTTTTTT.

The chain combines TRBV2 with TRBJ2-7; 7 nucleotides line up with TRBD1. The V gene's germline CDR1 is SNHLY and CDR2 FYNNEI. V lost 4 bases, J lost 5 bases, and 8 bases stayed unmatched. The CDR3 sequence is 14 residues long. The CDR3, as DNA: TGTGCCAGCAGTGTGGGCCAGGGGGTGAACGAGCAGTACTTC. This gives the protein CASSVGQGVNEQYF. The whole variable domain, remainder taken from reference TRBV2 and TRBJ2-7, is EPEVTQTPSHQVTQMGQEVILRCVPISNHLYFYWYRQILGQKVEFLVSFYNNEISEKSEIFDDQFSVERPDGSNFTLKIRSTKLEDSAMYFCASSVGQGVNEQYFGPGTRLTVT.

This chain joins TRBV29-1 and TRBJ2-1; no firm D call. This CDR3 spans 12 amino acids. The germline gives CDR1 SQVTM, CDR2 ANQGSEA. The V end was cut by 5 bases, the J end by 4 bases, with 9 bases between. As DNA, the CDR3 is TGCAGCGTTACCCGGCCGTACAATGAGCAGTTCTTC. It codes for CSVTRPYNEQFF.

The rearrangement links TRBV28 to TRBJ2-7; TRBD1 or TRBD2 may be the D gene (6 bases each). V was cut by 5 bases and J by 3 bases, with 17 bases left in between. CDR3 length: 15 amino acids. The germline V gene has CDR1 MDHEN and CDR2 SYDVKM. Here the CDR3 DNA reads TGTGCCAGCAGTACCCGACAGGAGGGGAACTACGAGCAGTACTTC. Its protein is CASSTRQEGNYEQYF.

V is TRBV7-3 and J is TRBJ2-3; D unclear. Trimming took off 0 bases at V and 1 base at J, with 5 bases between the two ends. Germline assignment: CDR1 SGHTA and CDR2 FQGTGA. The CDR3 consists of 14 residues. CDR3 sequence reads: CASSLTAGTDTQYF. The CDR3 DNA follows: TGTGCCAGCAGCTTAACCGCAGGCACAGATACGCAGTATTTT. The complete variable domain, with remaining parts taken from reference TRBV7-3 and TRBJ2-3, reads GAGVSQTPSNKVTEKGKYVELRCDPISGHTALYWYRQSLGQGPEFLIYFQGTGAADDSGLPNDRFFAVRPEGSVSTLKIQRTERGDSAVYLCASSLTAGTDTQYFGPGTRLTVL.

The rearrangement links TRBV5-1 to TRBJ2-3; D is unresolved. Trimming took 0 bases from V and 6 from J, leaving 11 bases between them. Germline CDR1 is SGHRS and CDR2 is YFSETQ. The CDR3 has 14 residues. CDR3 coding DNA: TGCGCCAGCAGCTTGGCCGGACCGCCCGATACGCAGTATTTT. It codes for CASSLAGPPDTQYF.

The J gene is TRBJ1-1, the V gene TRBV6-5; D unclear. V dropped 4 bases and J dropped 11 bases, with 23 bases sitting between them. This CDR3 has 15 amino acids. Looked up from germline, CDR1 is MNHEY and CDR2 is SVGAGI. The CDR3 nucleotides are TGTGCCAGCAGTTCCCTAAAGGCCGTCAATCTAGACGCTTTCTTT. Its protein is CASSSLKAVNLDAFF.

V and J are TRBV19 and TRBJ2-5, with D perhaps TRBD1 (8 bases). The tail of the sequence fits TRBJ2-7 better, so the J call may be wrong. Germline lookup yields CDR1 LNHDA and CDR2 SQIVND (reference sequence). The CDR3 is made up of 16 amino acids. CDR3 protein: CASSTRGGTGLDEQYF. The CDR3, as DNA: TGTGCCAGTAGTACCCGGGGAGGGACAGGACTAGACGAGCAGTACTTC.

In this sample, this clone turned up a few times. The J gene is TRBJ2-5, the V gene TRBV19; the match to TRBD2 covers 7 bases. The CDR3 length is 16 residues. V dropped 4 bases and J dropped 1; count of bases not matched to a gene: 9. The germline gives CDR1 LNHDA, CDR2 SQIVND (reference sequence). CDR3 loop: CASSTTGGLGQETQYF. The CDR3 DNA sequence: TGTGCCAGTAGTACCACCGGGGGGTTAGGCCAAGAGACCCAGTACTTC.

The CDR3 loop reads CASSAIGSSTDTQYF. The CDR3 region has the DNA TGTGCCAGCAGCGCTATCGGGTCTAGCACAGATACGCAGTATTTT. This chain joins TRBV7-3 and TRBJ2-3; D uncertain. The germline V gene encodes CDR1 SGHTA and CDR2 FQGTGA. Deletions cut 5 bases from V and 0 bases from J, with 12 bases between. This CDR3 comprises 15 residues. The full variable domain, completed using reference TRBV7-3 and TRBJ2-3, is GAGVSQTPSNKVTEKGKYVELRCDPISGHTALYWYRQSLGQGPEFLIYFQGTGAADDSGLPNDRFFAVRPEGSVSTLKIQRTERGDSAVYLCASSAIGSSTDTQYFGPGTRLTVL.

This chain joins TRBV29-1 and TRBJ2-1; 16 bases are shared with TRBD2. V shed 7 bases and J 10 bases; nucleotides not matched to a gene: 7. The CDR3 covers 14 residues. CDR1 is SQVTM, CDR2 ANQGSEA, per germline. CDR3 nucleotides: TGCAGCGCTCCTACGGGACTAGCGGGAGGGGAGCAGTTCTTC. Encoded protein: CSAPTGLAGGEQFF.

This clone was seen a single time. DNA of the CDR3: TGTGCCGGCCAGGGGACCTATGGCTACACCTTC. Its translation is CAGQGTYGYTF. This sequence joins TRBV6-5 and TRBJ1-2, with D perhaps matching TRBD1 (6 bases). Trimming removed 11 bases at V and 4 bases at J, with 11 bases between. Germline CDR1 is MNHEY and CDR2 is SVGAGI. The CDR3 is 11 residues long.

The rearrangement uses TRBV5-1 and TRBJ1-2, with D maybe TRBD1 (5 bases). Trimming shortened V by 6 bases and J by 3 bases, and 15 bases separated the two germline ends. The CDR3 has 14 residues. Germline CDR1 reads SGHRS; CDR2 reads YFSETQ. Here the CDR3 DNA reads TGCGCCAGCAAAACCGGGACCGACGACTATGGCTACACCTTC. Residues: CASKTGTDDYGYTF. The full variable domain, with the rest looked up from reference TRBV5-1 and TRBJ1-2, is KAGVTQTPRYLIKTRGQQVTLSCSPISGHRSVSWYQQTPGQGLQFLFEYFSETQRNKGNFPGRFSGRQFSNSRSEMNVSTLELGDSALYLCASKTGTDDYGYTFGSGTRLTVV.

This clone was found a few times. V usage is TRBV11-2 and J usage is TRBJ2-3; D possibly corresponds to TRBD2 (6 bases). This CDR3 is built from 12 residues. V shed 8 bases and J shed 0 bases, with 6 bases lying between them. Germline V gene lookup returns CDR1 SGHAT and CDR2 FQNNGV. CDR3 bases: TGTGCCAGCGGGGGGAGCACAGATACGCAGTATTTT. Amino acids: CASGGSTDTQYF.

The V gene is TRBV2, the J gene TRBJ1-5; unclear D gene. V lost 3 bases and J lost 5, with 11 bases in between. The CDR3 extends over 14 amino acids. Germline V gene sequence: CDR1 SNHLY, CDR2 FYNNEI. CDR3 loop: CASSDIQPYQPQHF. The CDR3 bases are TGTGCCAGCAGTGACATACAGCCTTATCAGCCCCAGCATTTT.

This chain joins TRBV6-5 and TRBJ1-2, with no clear D. V was pared by 0 bases and J by 4 bases, with 12 bases between. This CDR3 is 15 amino acids long. Germline CDR1 MNHEY, CDR2 SVGAGI. In DNA, the CDR3 is TGTGCCAGCAGTTACTCCTCTACGAGAGCCTATGGCTACACCTTC. This codes for CASSYSSTRAYGYTF.

The rearrangement joins TRBV6-5 to TRBJ1-1; 8 bases are shared with TRBD1. The CDR3 sequence is 13 residues long. Germline loops: CDR1 MNHEY, CDR2 SVGAGI. Trimming cost V 6 bases and J 4 bases; bases outside gene matches: 4. The CDR3 spells CASRLDRGTEAFF. CDR3 bases: TGTGCCAGCAGATTAGACAGGGGCACTGAAGCTTTCTTT.

This clone occurred a few times. This rearrangement joins TRBV11-2 to TRBJ2-7; 7 bases fit TRBD2. The CDR3 consists of 14 residues. V gave up 5 bases and J gave up 5 bases; unmatched junction bases: 9. Germline CDR1 is SGHAT and CDR2 is FQNNGV. The CDR3 bases are TGTGCCAGCAGCAGGGGACTAAGAGACAACGAGCAGTACTTC. Translation gives CASSRGLRDNEQYF.

The chain recombines TRBV6-5 with TRBJ2-7; 10 bases map to TRBD1. The CDR3 loop spans 15 amino acids. V lost 6 bases to trimming and J lost 6 bases; unmatched junction nucleotides: 11. The germline V gene encodes CDR1 MNHEY and CDR2 SVGAGI. The CDR3 bases are TGTGCCAGCAGAAGAGACAGGGGGCGCCCAGGCGAGCAGTACTTC. Translation gives CASRRDRGRPGEQYF.

The chain carries TRBV19 and TRBJ2-7; 9 bases match TRBD1. The CDR3 is 14 amino acids. Germline V gene lookup returns CDR1 LNHDA and CDR2 SQIVND (reference sequence). V lost 6 bases to trimming and J lost 2 bases; unmatched junction nucleotides: 5. The CDR3 DNA reads TGTGCCAGTAGACAGGGGGCCACAACCTACGAGCAGTACTTC. Protein product: CASRQGATTYEQYF.

This clone was seen a few times. The rearrangement joins TRBV2 to TRBJ1-5; the D is unclear. Per the germline V gene, CDR1 is SNHLY and CDR2 is FYNNEI. V was shortened by 4 bases and J by 0 bases, with 7 bases between the two germline ends. The CDR3 is made up of 14 amino acids. The CDR3 DNA sequence: TGTGCCAGCAGTGGAACTGCTAGCAATCAGCCCCAGCATTTT. Translating it yields CASSGTASNQPQHF.

This clone is a singleton in its sample. The V gene is TRBV30, the J gene TRBJ1-2; the match to TRBD1 covers 7 bases. V shed 4 bases and J 4 bases; nucleotides not matched to a gene: 3. Germline V gene lookup returns CDR1 GTSNPN and CDR2 SVGIG (reference sequence). The CDR3 is made up of 12 amino acids. The DNA for the CDR3 is TGTGCCTGGACAGGGGGAATCTATGGCTACACCTTC. This codes for CAWTGGIYGYTF.